The T cell receptor beta chain described here comes from a study of OX40 agonist ivuxolimab in advanced cancers. Context from the whole study: Ivuxolimab was an agonistic, fully human IgG2 monoclonal antibody directed against OX40 (CD134), a costimulatory receptor. Intravenous ivuxolimab was administered to patients every 2 weeks at six dose levels: 0.01, 0.1, 0.3, 1.5, 3 and 10 mg/kg. Among the approximately 50 dose-escalation patients, around 20 had hepatocellular carcinoma, around 15 melanoma, 9 renal cell carcinoma and 9 head and neck cancer. In the dose-escalation cohort, 75% to 90% of patients were male, and the mean age was 60 years with a range of roughly 23 to 79. Patients were allowed to have had prior anti-PD-1, anti-PD-L1 or anti-CTLA-4 therapy, and approximately 43% of the dose-escalation patients had previously received checkpoint inhibitors. Partial responses occurred in three dose-escalation patients: two with cutaneous melanoma and one with hepatocellular carcinoma. The point of sequencing TCRbeta in the periphery was to test whether ivuxolimab changed TCR sequence diversity and drove clonal T-cell expansion. The monotherapy dose-escalation portion (N ≈ 52 patients) of the phase I ivuxolimab trial is reported in the paper.

Study-level results and caveats: At doses of 0.1 to 3.0 mg/kg, clonal expansion of both CD4+ and CD8+ blood T cells was observed from baseline to week 6. In partial responders in the 0.1-3.0 mg/kg groups, normalized peripheral clonal expansion was found to be among the lowest, especially among CD8+ T cells. After ivuxolimab, more expanded clones were found on average in CD8+ T cells than in CD4+ T cells. The antigen specificity of the peripheral T cells that underwent clonal expansion was not determined. Low levels of normalized T-cell clonal expansion were also shown by some nonresponding patients.

The CDR3 runs 12 residues from the cysteine to the phenylalanine. The retained sequence is limited to the CDR3, 36 bases, with the frame set at the first base. Here V drops 5 bases and J drops 4 bases, and the junction holds 1 base not matched to any gene. CDR1 and CDR2 are drawn from the germline V gene: SGHVS, FQNEAQ. For sequencing of the TCRbeta CDR3 region, genomic DNA was extracted from the sorted cells. The immunoSEQ Assay was used for sequencing of TCRbeta CDR3 regions. Here the immuneACCESS table is served through TCRdb, limited to in-frame sequences with V and J called. Missing clones are a known gap in these copies; in checked studies unresolved V genes cover under half, and the rest lacks a known reason. The sample data list approximately 24,000 clones, and roughly 71% of these were observed just once. The ten largest make up just over 2% of the sample. Turning to this clone: The antigen this receptor binds is unknown. Base qualities are not recorded, but no much larger clone differs from it by a single base.

The trial excluded patients who had a history of autoimmune disease or were on systemic immunosuppression. Peripheral blood for TCR sequencing was collected from all dose cohorts at baseline, on cycle 4 day 1, and on cycle 7 day 1. Samples were obtained from an open-label, multicenter, first-in-human phase I dose-escalation trial of ivuxolimab. Adults with locally advanced or metastatic head and neck squamous cell, hepatocellular, melanoma or renal cell carcinoma were enrolled in the trial. Before TCR sequencing, CD4+ T cells and CD8+ T cells from peripheral blood were sorted into separate populations.

The clonotype originates from an adult with an advanced solid tumor such as melanoma, head and neck, liver or kidney cancer. The sequencing used CD4+ or CD8+ T cells sorted from blood, collected in a trial of the OX40 agonist ivuxolimab. The chain employs TRBV7-8 and TRBJ1-1; TRBD1 lines up with 7 middle nucleotides. The CDR3 amino acid sequence is: CASSRQGTEAFF. The nucleotide sequence reads TGTGCCAGCAGCCGACAGGGCACTGAAGCTTTCTTT.